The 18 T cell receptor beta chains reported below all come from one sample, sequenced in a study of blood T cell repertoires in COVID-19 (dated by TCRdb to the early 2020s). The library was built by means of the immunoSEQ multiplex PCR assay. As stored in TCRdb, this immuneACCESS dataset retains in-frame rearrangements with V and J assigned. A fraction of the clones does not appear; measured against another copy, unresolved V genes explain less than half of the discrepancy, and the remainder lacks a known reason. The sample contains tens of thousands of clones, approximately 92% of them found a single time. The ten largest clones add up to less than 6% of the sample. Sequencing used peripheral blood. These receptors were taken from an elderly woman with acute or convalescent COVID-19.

The CDR3: CASSPLSTEAFF. CDR3 sequence (DNA): TGTGCCAGCTCACCGCTTAGCACTGAAGCTTTCTTT. The chain recombines TRBV18 with TRBJ1-1; no clear D. V lost 3 bases to trimming and J lost 4 bases, with 6 bases between them. The CDR3 covers 12 residues. Per germline, CDR1 KGHSH and CDR2 LQKENI.

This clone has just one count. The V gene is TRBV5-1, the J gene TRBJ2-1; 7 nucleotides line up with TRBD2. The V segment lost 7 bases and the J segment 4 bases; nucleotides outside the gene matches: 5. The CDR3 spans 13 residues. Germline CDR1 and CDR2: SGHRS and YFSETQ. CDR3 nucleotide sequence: TGCGCCAGCGCCCTCGGGGGGTACAATGAGCAGTTCTTC. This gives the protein CASALGGYNEQFF.

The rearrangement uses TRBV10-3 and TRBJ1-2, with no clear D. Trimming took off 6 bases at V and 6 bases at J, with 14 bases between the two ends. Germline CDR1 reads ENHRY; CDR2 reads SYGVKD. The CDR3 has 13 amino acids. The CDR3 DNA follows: TGTGCCATCAGCCCGAATTTTCCGGATGGCTACACCTTC. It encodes CAISPNFPDGYTF.

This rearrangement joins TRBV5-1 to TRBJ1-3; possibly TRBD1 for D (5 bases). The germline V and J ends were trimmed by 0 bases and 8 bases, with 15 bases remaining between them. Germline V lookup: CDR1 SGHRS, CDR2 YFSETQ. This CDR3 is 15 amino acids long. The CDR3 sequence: CASSLAPGEDYTIYF. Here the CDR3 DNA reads TGCGCCAGCAGCTTGGCCCCGGGGGAGGACTACACCATATATTTT. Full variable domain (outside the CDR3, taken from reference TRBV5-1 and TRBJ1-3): KAGVTQTPRYLIKTRGQQVTLSCSPISGHRSVSWYQQTPGQGLQFLFEYFSETQRNKGNFPGRFSGRQFSNSRSEMNVSTLELGDSALYLCASSLAPGEDYTIYFGEGSWLTVV.

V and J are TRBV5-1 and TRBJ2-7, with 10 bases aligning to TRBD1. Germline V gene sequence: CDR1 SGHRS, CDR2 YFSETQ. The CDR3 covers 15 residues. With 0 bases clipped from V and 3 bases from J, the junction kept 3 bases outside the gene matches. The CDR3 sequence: CASSLAGQGLYEQYF. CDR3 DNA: TGCGCCAGCAGCTTGGCGGGACAGGGGCTCTACGAGCAGTACTTC.

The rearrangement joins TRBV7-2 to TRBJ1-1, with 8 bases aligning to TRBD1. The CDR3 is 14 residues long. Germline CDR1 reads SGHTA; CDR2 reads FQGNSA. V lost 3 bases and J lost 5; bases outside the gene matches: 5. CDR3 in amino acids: CASSFGQGATEAFF. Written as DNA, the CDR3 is TGTGCCAGCAGCTTTGGGCAGGGGGCAACTGAAGCTTTCTTT.

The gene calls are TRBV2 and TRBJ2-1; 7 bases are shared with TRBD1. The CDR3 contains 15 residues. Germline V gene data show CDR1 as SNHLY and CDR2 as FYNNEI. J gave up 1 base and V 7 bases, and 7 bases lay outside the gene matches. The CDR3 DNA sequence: TGTGCCAGCAAGTTAACAGGGGATTCCTACAATGAGCAGTTCTTC. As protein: CASKLTGDSYNEQFF.

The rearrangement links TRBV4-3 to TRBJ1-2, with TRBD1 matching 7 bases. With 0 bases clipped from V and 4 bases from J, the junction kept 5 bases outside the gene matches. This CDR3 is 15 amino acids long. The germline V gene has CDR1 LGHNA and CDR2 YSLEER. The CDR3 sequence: CASSQEEGGGYGYTF. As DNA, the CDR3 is TGCGCCAGCAGCCAAGAGGAAGGGGGCGGCTATGGCTACACCTTC.

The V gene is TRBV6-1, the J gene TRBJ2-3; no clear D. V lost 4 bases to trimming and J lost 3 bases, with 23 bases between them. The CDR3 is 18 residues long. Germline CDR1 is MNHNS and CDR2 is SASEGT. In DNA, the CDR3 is TGTGCCAGCAGTGGGTTCGTTCCCACAGCTACTCTAACAGATACGCAGTATTTT. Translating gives CASSGFVPTATLTDTQYF.

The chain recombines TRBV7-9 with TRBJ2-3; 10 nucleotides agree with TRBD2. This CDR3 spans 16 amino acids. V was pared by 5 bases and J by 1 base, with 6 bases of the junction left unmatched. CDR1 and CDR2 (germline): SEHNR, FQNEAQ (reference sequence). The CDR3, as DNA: TGTGCCAGCAGCCCCCTCCTAGCGGGGGGCACAGATACGCAGTATTTT. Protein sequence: CASSPLLAGGTDTQYF.

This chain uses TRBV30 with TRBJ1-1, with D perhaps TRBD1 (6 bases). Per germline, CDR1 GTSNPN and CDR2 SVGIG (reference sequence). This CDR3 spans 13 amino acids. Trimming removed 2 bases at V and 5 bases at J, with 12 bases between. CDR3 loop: CAWSSTGGTEAFF. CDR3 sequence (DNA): TGTGCCTGGAGTTCGACAGGTGGGACTGAAGCTTTCTTT.

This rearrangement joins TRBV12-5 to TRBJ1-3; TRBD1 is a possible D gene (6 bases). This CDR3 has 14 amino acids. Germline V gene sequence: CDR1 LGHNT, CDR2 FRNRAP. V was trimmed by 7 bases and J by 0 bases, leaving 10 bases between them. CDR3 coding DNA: TGTGCTAGTGCCCAGGGGTTCTCTGGAAACACCATATATTTT. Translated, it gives CASAQGFSGNTIYF.

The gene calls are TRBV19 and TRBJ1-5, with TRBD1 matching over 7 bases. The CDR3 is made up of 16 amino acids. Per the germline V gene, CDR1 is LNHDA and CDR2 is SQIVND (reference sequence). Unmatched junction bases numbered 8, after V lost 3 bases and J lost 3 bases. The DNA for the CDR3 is TGTGCCAGTAGTATTCTCAAGGGACAGAACAATCAGCCCCAGCATTTT. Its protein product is CASSILKGQNNQPQHF.

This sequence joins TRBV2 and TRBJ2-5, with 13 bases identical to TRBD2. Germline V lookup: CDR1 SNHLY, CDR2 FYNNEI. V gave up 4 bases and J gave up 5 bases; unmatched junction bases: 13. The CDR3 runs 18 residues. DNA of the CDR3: TGTGCCAGCAGTGCCCGACGGACTAGCGGGGGTCGGGGGGAGACCCAGTACTTC. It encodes CASSARRTSGGRGETQYF.

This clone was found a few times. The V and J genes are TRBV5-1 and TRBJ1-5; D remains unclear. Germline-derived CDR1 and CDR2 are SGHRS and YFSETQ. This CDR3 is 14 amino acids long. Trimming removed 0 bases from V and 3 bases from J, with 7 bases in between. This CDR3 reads CASSLAGNNQPQHF. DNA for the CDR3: TGCGCCAGCAGCTTGGCAGGAAACAATCAGCCCCAGCATTTT.

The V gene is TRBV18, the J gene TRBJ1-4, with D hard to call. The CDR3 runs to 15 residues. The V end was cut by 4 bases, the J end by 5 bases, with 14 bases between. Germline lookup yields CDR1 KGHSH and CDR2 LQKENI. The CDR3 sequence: CASSLPSARNEKLFF. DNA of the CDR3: TGTGCCAGCTCACTCCCGTCCGCCAGGAATGAAAAACTGTTTTTT.

CDR3 sequence (DNA): TGCAGCGTTGAGGTCAGGTACTATGGCTACACCTTC. Its protein is CSVEVRYYGYTF. The V and J genes are TRBV29-1 and TRBJ1-2; D call uncertain. V was shortened by 3 bases and J by 3 bases, with 8 bases between the two germline ends. CDR1 is SQVTM, CDR2 ANQGSEA, per germline. This CDR3 region has 12 residues.

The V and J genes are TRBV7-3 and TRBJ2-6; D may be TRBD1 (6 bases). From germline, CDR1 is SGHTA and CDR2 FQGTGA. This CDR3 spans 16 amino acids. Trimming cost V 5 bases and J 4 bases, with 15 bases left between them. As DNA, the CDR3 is TGTGCCAGCAGCGACTACAGGGTTGCCGGGGCCAACGTCCTGACTTTC. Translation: CASSDYRVAGANVLTF.